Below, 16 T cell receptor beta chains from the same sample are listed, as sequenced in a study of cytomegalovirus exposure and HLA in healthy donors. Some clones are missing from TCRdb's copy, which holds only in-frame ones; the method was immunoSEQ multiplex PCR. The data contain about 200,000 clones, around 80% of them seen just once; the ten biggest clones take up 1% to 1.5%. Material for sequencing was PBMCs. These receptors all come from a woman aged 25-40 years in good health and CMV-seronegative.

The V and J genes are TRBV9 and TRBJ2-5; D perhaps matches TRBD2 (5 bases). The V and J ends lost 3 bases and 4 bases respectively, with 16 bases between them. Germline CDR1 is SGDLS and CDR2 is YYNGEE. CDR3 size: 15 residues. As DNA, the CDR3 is TGTGCCAGCAGCGACAGCGGTTCGTCCCGAGAGACCCAGTACTTC. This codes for CASSDSGSSRETQYF.

The CDR3 bases are TGTGCCAGCAGCCGGATATCCGGGGGGGAGGTTCGCACCTTC. The encoded protein is CASSRISGGEVRTF. The chain employs TRBV5-6 and TRBJ1-2; D is perhaps TRBD1 (5 bases). The CDR3 covers 14 residues. The germline V and J ends were trimmed by 4 bases and 13 bases, with 23 bases remaining between them. The germline gives CDR1 SGHDT, CDR2 YYEEEE.

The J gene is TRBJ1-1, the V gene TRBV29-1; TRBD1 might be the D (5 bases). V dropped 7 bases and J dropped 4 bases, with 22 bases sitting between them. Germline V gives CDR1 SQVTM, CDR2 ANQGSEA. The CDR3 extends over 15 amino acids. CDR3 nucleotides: TGCAGCGCTATCCAAAGACAGTCGCATAGCACTGAAGCTTTCTTT. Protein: CSAIQRQSHSTEAFF.

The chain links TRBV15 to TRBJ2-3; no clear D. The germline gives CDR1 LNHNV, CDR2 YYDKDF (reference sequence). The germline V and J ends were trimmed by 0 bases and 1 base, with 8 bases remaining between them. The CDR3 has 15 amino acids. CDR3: CATSRERSGTDTQYF. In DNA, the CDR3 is TGTGCCACCAGCAGAGAAAGAAGCGGCACAGATACGCAGTATTTT.

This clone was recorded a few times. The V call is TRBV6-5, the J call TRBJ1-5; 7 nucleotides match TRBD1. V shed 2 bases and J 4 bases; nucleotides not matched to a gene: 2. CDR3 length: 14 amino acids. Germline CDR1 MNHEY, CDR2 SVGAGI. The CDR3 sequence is CASSYRRGNQPQHF. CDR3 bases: TGTGCCAGCAGTTACCGCAGGGGGAATCAGCCCCAGCATTTT.

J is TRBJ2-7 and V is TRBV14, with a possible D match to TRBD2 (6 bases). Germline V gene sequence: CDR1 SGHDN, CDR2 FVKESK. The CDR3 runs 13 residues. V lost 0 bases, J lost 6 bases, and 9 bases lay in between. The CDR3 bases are TGTGCCAGCAGCCAAGACCTCGGGGGCGAGCAGTACTTC. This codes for CASSQDLGGEQYF.

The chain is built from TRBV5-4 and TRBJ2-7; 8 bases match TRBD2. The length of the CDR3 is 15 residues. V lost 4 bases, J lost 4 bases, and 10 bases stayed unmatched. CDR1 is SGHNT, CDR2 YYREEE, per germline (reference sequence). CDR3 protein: CASSLMGGTSYEQYF. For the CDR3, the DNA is TGTGCCAGCAGCCTCATGGGAGGGACTAGTTACGAGCAGTACTTC.

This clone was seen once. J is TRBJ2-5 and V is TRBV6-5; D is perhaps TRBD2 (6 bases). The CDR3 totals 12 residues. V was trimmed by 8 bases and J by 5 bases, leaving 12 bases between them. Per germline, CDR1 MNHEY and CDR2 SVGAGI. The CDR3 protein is CASWPGGETQYF. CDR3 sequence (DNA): TGTGCCAGCTGGCCCGGGGGTGAGACCCAGTACTTC.

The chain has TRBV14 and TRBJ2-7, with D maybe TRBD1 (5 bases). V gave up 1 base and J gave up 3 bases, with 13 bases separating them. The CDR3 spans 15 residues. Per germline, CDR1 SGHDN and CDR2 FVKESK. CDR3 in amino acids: CASSQGLGVGYEQYF. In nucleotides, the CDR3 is TGTGCCAGCAGCCAAGGATTAGGGGTAGGCTACGAGCAGTACTTC.

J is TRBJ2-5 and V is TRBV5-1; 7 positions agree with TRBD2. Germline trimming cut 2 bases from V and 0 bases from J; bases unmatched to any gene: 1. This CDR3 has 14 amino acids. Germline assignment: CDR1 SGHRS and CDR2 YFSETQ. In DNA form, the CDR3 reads TGCGCCAGCAGCTTCGGGGGGTACCAAGAGACCCAGTACTTC. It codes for CASSFGGYQETQYF.

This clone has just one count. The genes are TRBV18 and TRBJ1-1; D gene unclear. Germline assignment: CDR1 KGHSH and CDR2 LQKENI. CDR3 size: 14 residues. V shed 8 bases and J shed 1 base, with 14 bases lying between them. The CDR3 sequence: CASQPSQRNTEAFF. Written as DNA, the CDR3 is TGTGCCAGCCAACCTAGCCAGAGGAACACTGAAGCTTTCTTT.

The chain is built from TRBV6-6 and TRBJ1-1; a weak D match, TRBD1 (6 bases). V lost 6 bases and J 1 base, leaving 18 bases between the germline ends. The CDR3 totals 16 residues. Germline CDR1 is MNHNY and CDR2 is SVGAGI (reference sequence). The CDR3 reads CASRRGGGMRNTEAFF. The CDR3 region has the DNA TGTGCCAGCAGACGGGGAGGGGGAATGAGGAACACTGAAGCTTTCTTT.

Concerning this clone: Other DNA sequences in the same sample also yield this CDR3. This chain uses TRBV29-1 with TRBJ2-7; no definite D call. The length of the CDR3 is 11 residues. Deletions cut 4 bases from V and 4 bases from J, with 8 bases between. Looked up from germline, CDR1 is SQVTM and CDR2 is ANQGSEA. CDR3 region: CSVGQTYEQYF. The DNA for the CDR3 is TGCAGCGTTGGTCAGACTTACGAGCAGTACTTC.

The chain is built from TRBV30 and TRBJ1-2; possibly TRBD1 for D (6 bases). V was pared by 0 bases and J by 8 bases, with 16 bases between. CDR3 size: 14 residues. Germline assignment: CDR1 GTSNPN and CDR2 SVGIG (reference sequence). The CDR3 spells CAWSVGTGPQGYTF. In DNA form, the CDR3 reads TGTGCCTGGAGTGTAGGTACAGGGCCGCAAGGCTACACCTTC.

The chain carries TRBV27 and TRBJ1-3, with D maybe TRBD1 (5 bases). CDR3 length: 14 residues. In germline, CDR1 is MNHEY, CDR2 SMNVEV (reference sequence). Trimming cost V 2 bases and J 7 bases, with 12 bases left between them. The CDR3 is CASSLRGEGNTIYF. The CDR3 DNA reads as TGTGCCAGCAGTTTAAGGGGTGAAGGGAACACCATATATTTT.

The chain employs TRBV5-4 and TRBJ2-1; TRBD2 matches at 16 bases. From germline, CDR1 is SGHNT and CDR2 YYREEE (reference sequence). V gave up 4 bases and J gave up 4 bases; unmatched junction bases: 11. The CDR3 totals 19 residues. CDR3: CASSPARGTSGRAYNEQFF. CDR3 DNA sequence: TGTGCCAGCAGCCCGGCGCGTGGGACTAGCGGGAGGGCATACAATGAGCAGTTCTTC.